This T cell receptor beta chain was sequenced during a study of OX40 agonist ivuxolimab in advanced cancers. Whole-study findings and limits: Some nonresponders likewise displayed low normalized T-cell clonal expansion. Antigens targeted by the expanded peripheral T cells were not determined.

Worth noting for this clone: Its antigen remains unidentified.

V was trimmed by 5 bases and J by 5 bases, leaving 10 bases between them. The CDR3 has 13 residues. Per germline, CDR1 LGHNA and CDR2 YNFKEQ. The assay was immunoSEQ multiplex PCR, and TCRdb's table has in-frame clones only and misses some. The sample lists approximately 14,000 clones; around 76% were seen once. The sequenced sample was CD4+ or CD8+ T cells sorted from blood, obtained in a trial of the OX40 agonist ivuxolimab. This clonotype originated in an adult with an advanced solid tumor such as melanoma, head and neck, liver or kidney cancer. The chain joins TRBV4-2 to TRBJ2-1; D ambiguous. The CDR3: CASSLLTNNEQFF. In DNA form, the CDR3 reads TGTGCCAGCAGCTTATTGACAAACAATGAGCAGTTCTTC.